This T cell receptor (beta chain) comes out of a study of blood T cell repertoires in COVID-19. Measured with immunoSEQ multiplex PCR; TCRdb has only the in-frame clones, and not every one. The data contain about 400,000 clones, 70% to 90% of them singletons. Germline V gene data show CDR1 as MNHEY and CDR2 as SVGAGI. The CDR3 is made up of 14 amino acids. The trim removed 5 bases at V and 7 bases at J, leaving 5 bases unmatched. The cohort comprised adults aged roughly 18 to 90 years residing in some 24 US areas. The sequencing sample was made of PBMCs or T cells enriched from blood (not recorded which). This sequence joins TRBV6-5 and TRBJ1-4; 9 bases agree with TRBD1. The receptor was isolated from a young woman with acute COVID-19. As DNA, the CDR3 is TGTGCCAGCAGTCAGGACAGGGGACGTGAAAAACTGTTTTTT. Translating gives CASSQDRGREKLFF.